This T cell receptor beta chain is drawn from a study of shared clonotypes between healthy human individuals. Trimming removed 2 bases from V and 4 bases from J, with 14 bases in between. CDR3 length: 15 amino acids. Germline V gene sequence: CDR1 MDHEN, CDR2 SYDVKM. Clones were read by immunoSEQ multiplex PCR, and TCRdb kept only the in-frame ones, dropping some. The table shows about 750,000 clones, with over 90% occurring only once. Selected positively for CCR7 and CD45RO-negative, naive CD8 cells excluded terminally differentiated effector memory CD45RA+ cells. What was sequenced was naive CD8+ T cells sorted from blood. The V call is TRBV28, the J call TRBJ1-2, with D uncertain. The TCR originated in a man younger than 40 in good health. DNA of the CDR3: TGTGCCAGCAGTTTAACTTCGCGGGATCTCTATGGCTACACCTTC. As protein: CASSLTSRDLYGYTF.